Presented here are 21 T cell receptor beta chains from one specimen sequenced in a study of cytomegalovirus exposure and HLA in healthy donors. TCRdb's copy holds only in-frame clones and misses some; the assay was immunoSEQ multiplex PCR. Among about 160,000 clones listed, approximately 87% were seen once. Material: PBMCs. The receptors come from a woman aged 25 to 39 in good health and CMV-seronegative.

CDR3 amino acids: CAWRPGEITGELFF. Written as DNA, the CDR3 is TGTGCCTGGAGACCGGGGGAAATCACCGGGGAGCTGTTTTTT. This chain connects TRBV30 to TRBJ2-2; tentative D call: TRBD2 (6 bases). V was clipped by 3 bases and J by 4 bases, with 12 bases between them. Per the germline V gene, CDR1 is GTSNPN and CDR2 is SVGIG (reference sequence). The CDR3 is 14 amino acids.

In its sample, this clone was seen a few times. The chain employs TRBV5-5 and TRBJ1-5; D call uncertain. The CDR3 loop spans 15 amino acids. Germline V gene sequence: CDR1 SGHKS, CDR2 YYEKEE (reference sequence). V was shortened by 1 base and J by 6 bases, with 14 bases between the two germline ends. CDR3 in DNA: TGTGCCAGCAGCTTGAGTCTGGGTTTTAGTCAGCCCCAGCATTTT. The encoded protein is CASSLSLGFSQPQHF.

The V gene is TRBV11-1, the J gene TRBJ2-2; 7 nucleotides agree with TRBD1. Germline CDR1 is SGHAT and CDR2 is FQDESV (reference sequence). The J segment lost 6 bases and the V segment lost 6 bases, leaving 7 bases of the junction unmatched. The CDR3 is 14 amino acids. CDR3 sequence: CASRPTGQPGELFF. CDR3 in DNA: TGTGCCAGCAGACCGACAGGGCAGCCCGGGGAGCTGTTTTTT.

This chain uses TRBV14 with TRBJ2-2; no firm D call. The ends were cut back, 1 base at V and 3 bases at J, with 6 bases in the middle. The CDR3 totals 14 residues. CDR1 is SGHDN and CDR2 is FVKESK in the germline V gene. The CDR3 nucleotides are TGTGCCAGCAGCCAAGTTACGGACACCGGGGAGCTGTTTTTT. This sequence encodes CASSQVTDTGELFF.

The chain uses TRBV9 and TRBJ2-6, with D maybe TRBD1 (5 bases). The CDR3 loop spans 16 amino acids. Germline assignment: CDR1 SGDLS and CDR2 YYNGEE. V shed 3 bases and J shed 4 bases, with 14 bases lying between them. CDR3 in DNA: TGTGCCAGCAGCGCGCCCAGGGTCTCCGGGGCCAACGTCCTGACTTTC. Residues: CASSAPRVSGANVLTF. Filled out from reference TRBV9 and TRBJ2-6, the complete variable domain reads DSGVTQTPKHLITATGQRVTLRCSPRSGDLSVYWYQQSLDQGLQFLIQYYNGEERAKGNILERFSAQQFPDLHSELNLSSLELGDSALYFCASSAPRVSGANVLTFGAGSRLTVL.

V usage is TRBV29-1 and J usage is TRBJ1-2; a weak D match, TRBD1 (5 bases). This CDR3 region has 11 residues. The germline CDR1 and CDR2 sequences are SQVTM and ANQGSEA. V lost 6 bases and J lost 8, with 13 bases in between. The CDR3 DNA follows: TGCAGCGTCGCGGCAGGGTTCGGCTACACCTTC. Its protein product is CSVAAGFGYTF.

The genes are TRBV9 and TRBJ2-7, with 8 bases lining up with TRBD1. This CDR3 region has 14 residues. Trimming at V came to 3 bases and at J to 2 bases, leaving 4 bases not matched to a gene. The germline V gene encodes CDR1 SGDLS and CDR2 YYNGEE. CDR3: CASSGGTGPYEQYF. In DNA form, the CDR3 reads TGTGCCAGCAGCGGGGGGACAGGTCCCTACGAGCAGTACTTC.

The V gene is TRBV25-1, the J gene TRBJ1-1; D is possibly TRBD1 (6 bases). V lost 6 bases to trimming and J lost 4 bases, with 9 bases between them. The CDR3 contains 12 residues. Germline-derived CDR1 and CDR2 are MGHDK and SYGVNS. CDR3 region: CASRKGGTEAFF. The CDR3 coding sequence is TGTGCCAGCAGGAAGGGGGGCACTGAAGCTTTCTTT.

A single count supports this clone. The J gene is TRBJ2-1, the V gene TRBV30; 10 nucleotides match TRBD2. The CDR3 has 15 amino acids. Trimming at V came to 5 bases and at J to 5 bases, leaving 9 bases not matched to a gene. Germline V gene sequence: CDR1 GTSNPN, CDR2 SVGIG (reference sequence). The CDR3 sequence is CAWEARTSGNNEQFF. CDR3 DNA sequence: TGTGCCTGGGAGGCCCGGACTAGCGGTAACAATGAGCAGTTCTTC.

The chain recombines TRBV5-6 with TRBJ2-7; D call uncertain. V lost 2 bases and J lost 0, with 12 bases in between. Germline V lookup: CDR1 SGHDT, CDR2 YYEEEE. The CDR3 spans 15 residues. This chain's CDR3 is CASSLLMASSYEQYF. The CDR3, as DNA: TGTGCCAGCAGCTTATTGATGGCGAGCTCCTACGAGCAGTACTTC.

CDR3 nucleotides: TGTGCCAGCAGTGGAAGGGAATTACTAGCGGTGCCAGATACGCAGTATTTT. This gives the protein CASSGRELLAVPDTQYF. The rearrangement uses TRBV2 and TRBJ2-3, with TRBD2 matching over 8 bases. Per germline, CDR1 SNHLY and CDR2 FYNNEI. This CDR3 has 17 amino acids. The V segment lost 4 bases and the J segment 4 bases; nucleotides outside the gene matches: 13.

The rearrangement joins TRBV6-5 to TRBJ1-1; TRBD1 is a possible D gene (6 bases). The germline gives CDR1 MNHEY, CDR2 SVGAGI. The CDR3 extends over 15 amino acids. The V and J ends lost 6 bases and 5 bases respectively, with 19 bases between them. In DNA, the CDR3 is TGTGCCAGCAGCAAACCGGGGGACAAGTATACTGAAGCTTTCTTT. The encoded protein is CASSKPGDKYTEAFF.

The chain uses TRBV7-4 and TRBJ1-2; TRBD1 is a possible D gene (5 bases). Germline V gene data show CDR1 as SGHVT and CDR2 as SQSDAQ. V shed 4 bases and J shed 4 bases, with 16 bases lying between them. CDR3 length: 15 residues. In DNA form, the CDR3 reads TGTGCCAGCAGCTCCAGAAGGGGCGAGGGCTATGGCTACACCTTC. Its translation is CASSSRRGEGYGYTF.

The chain employs TRBV28 and TRBJ1-1, with D possibly matching TRBD1 (5 bases). The V end lost 7 bases, the J end lost 2 bases, and 17 bases lay between the germline ends. The CDR3 is made up of 15 amino acids. Germline V CDR1 and CDR2: MDHEN, SYDVKM. The CDR3 here is CASTGEPGRNTEAFF. CDR3 in DNA: TGTGCCAGCACCGGAGAACCGGGGCGAAACACTGAAGCTTTCTTT.

The chain is built from TRBV19 and TRBJ2-3, with 12 positions matching TRBD2. The CDR3 is made up of 16 amino acids. Germline V gene lookup returns CDR1 LNHDA and CDR2 SQIVND (reference sequence). The V gene end was trimmed by 2 bases and the J gene end by 6 bases; junction bases not matched to a gene: 6. The CDR3 DNA is TGTGCCAGTAGTATACAACTAGCGGGAGGTTCGGATACGCAGTATTTT. This translates into CASSIQLAGGSDTQYF.

This clone has more than one count but fewer than ten. This chain joins TRBV7-9 and TRBJ2-7; 11 bases line up with TRBD2. The J segment lost 0 bases and the V segment lost 4 bases, leaving 2 bases of the junction unmatched. This CDR3 comprises 15 residues. CDR1 is SEHNR, CDR2 FQNEAQ, per germline (reference sequence). CDR3: CASSYTSGGSYEQYF. CDR3 DNA sequence: TGTGCCAGCAGCTATACTAGCGGGGGCTCCTACGAGCAGTACTTC.

DNA of the CDR3: TGTGCCAGCAGCGTCTCAGGGGGCAGGAGTGGCTACACCTTC. Its protein is CASSVSGGRSGYTF. The gene calls are TRBV6-4 and TRBJ1-2; 8 bases match TRBD1. The J segment lost 7 bases and the V segment lost 6 bases, leaving 10 bases of the junction unmatched. The CDR3 length is 14 residues. The germline CDR1 and CDR2 sequences are MRHNA and SNTAGT.

The chain combines TRBV5-4 with TRBJ2-5; 14 positions agree with TRBD2. The trim removed 5 bases at V and 3 bases at J, leaving 3 bases unmatched. The CDR3 consists of 15 residues. Germline CDR1 is SGHNT and CDR2 is YYREEE (reference sequence). The CDR3 sequence is CASSQGLAGEETQYF. CDR3 DNA sequence: TGTGCCAGCAGTCAGGGACTAGCGGGAGAAGAGACCCAGTACTTC.

V and J are TRBV28 and TRBJ1-1; D is unresolved. The CDR3 runs to 13 residues. V lost 4 bases and J lost 5, with 11 bases in between. Germline V gives CDR1 MDHEN, CDR2 SYDVKM. The CDR3 loop is CASSSTMETEAFF. The CDR3 DNA sequence: TGTGCCAGCAGTTCGACCATGGAGACTGAAGCTTTCTTT.

This chain links TRBV7-9 with TRBJ1-2, with a tentative D call TRBD1 (5 bases). The CDR3 loop spans 15 amino acids. Deletions cut 5 bases from V and 4 bases from J, with 17 bases between. The germline CDR1 and CDR2 sequences are SEHNR and FQNEAQ (reference sequence). The CDR3 DNA sequence: TGTGCCAGCAGCACCGGTCCTAGGGGTTCCTATGGCTACACCTTC. Protein sequence: CASSTGPRGSYGYTF.

This clone was detected once. The chain carries TRBV11-2 and TRBJ1-1; D perhaps matches TRBD1 (5 bases). The CDR3 runs 14 residues. V was cut by 5 bases and J by 8 bases, with 18 bases left in between. Germline V gives CDR1 SGHAT, CDR2 FQNNGV. DNA for the CDR3: TGTGCCAGCAGCCAATCTGTCCCGACAGACGAAGCTTTCTTT. Translation: CASSQSVPTDEAFF. Complete variable domain (other parts from reference TRBV11-2 and TRBJ1-1): EAGVAQSPRYKIIEKRQSVAFWCNPISGHATLYWYQQILGQGPKLLIQFQNNGVVDDSQLPKDRFSAERLKGVDSTLKIQPAKLEDSAVYLCASSQSVPTDEAFFGQGTRLTVV.